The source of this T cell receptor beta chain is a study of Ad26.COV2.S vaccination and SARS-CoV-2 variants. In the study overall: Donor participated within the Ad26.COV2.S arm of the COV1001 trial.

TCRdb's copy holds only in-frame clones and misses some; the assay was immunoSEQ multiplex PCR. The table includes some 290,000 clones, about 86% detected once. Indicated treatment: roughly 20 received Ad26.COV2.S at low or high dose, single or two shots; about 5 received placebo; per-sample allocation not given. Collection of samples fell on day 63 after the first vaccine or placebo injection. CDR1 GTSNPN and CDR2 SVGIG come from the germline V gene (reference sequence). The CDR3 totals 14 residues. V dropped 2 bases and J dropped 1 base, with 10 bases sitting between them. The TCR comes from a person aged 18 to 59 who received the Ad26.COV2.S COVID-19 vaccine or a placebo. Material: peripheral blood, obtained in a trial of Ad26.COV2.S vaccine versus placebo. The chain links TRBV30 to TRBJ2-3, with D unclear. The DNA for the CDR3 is TGTGCCTGGAGTACCCCTTTGGGCACAGATACGCAGTATTTT. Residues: CAWSTPLGTDTQYF.